Shown below are 28 T cell receptor beta chains from a single sample sequenced in a study of blood T cells in healthy people across ages. Through a sample-barcoded 5' primer and a J-beta primer mix, a second PCR was run for roughly 7 to 12 cycles. TCRdb reanalysed the 5' RACE reads using MiXCR and keeps one entry per CDR3 protein. The sample yields hundreds of thousands of distinct CDR3 sequences, 29% seen once. The specimen sequenced was blood. All receptors come from a woman of 80 years or more in good health.

This clonotype showed up just once. This chain uses TRBV29-1 with TRBJ2-4, with D perhaps TRBD2 (6 bases). The better agreement between TRBJ2-7 and the DNA end casts doubt on the J call. The CDR3 has 13 amino acids. The V gene's germline CDR1 is SQVTM and CDR2 ANQGSEA. The CDR3 reads CSARGGNFYEQYF. The DNA for the CDR3 is TGCAGCGCACGGGGCGGGAACTTCTACGAGCAGTACTTC.

This clonotype was found a few times. The chain couples TRBV18 to TRBJ1-6; no clear D gene. The CDR3 totals 14 residues. Germline V gene data show CDR1 as KGHSH and CDR2 as LQKENI. Trimming pared 6 bases from V and 5 bases from J, leaving 11 bases between. CDR3 in DNA: TGTGCCAGCTCTACTAGGCTGGATAATTCACCCCTCCACTTT. This translates into CASSTRLDNSPLHF.

The chain links TRBV6-6 to TRBJ1-1; D is perhaps TRBD1 (5 bases). Trimming left V 8 bases short and J 5 bases short, with 18 bases between. CDR1 and CDR2 (germline): MNHNY, SVGAGI (reference sequence). The CDR3 has 14 residues. In DNA form, the CDR3 reads TGTGCCAGCGGGGCGGGGATCGTTAAGACTGAAGCTTTCTTT. Encoded protein: CASGAGIVKTEAFF.

J is TRBJ2-7 and V is TRBV5-5; 8 bases align to TRBD1. The CDR3 length is 13 residues. Per germline, CDR1 SGHKS and CDR2 YYEKEE (reference sequence). V gave up 4 bases and J gave up 4 bases; unmatched junction bases: 4. CDR3 residues: CASSAGGAYEQYF. CDR3 bases: TGTGCCAGCAGCGCAGGGGGCGCTTACGAGCAGTACTTC.

A remark on this clonotype: At one of its ends the junction is not consistent with the germline gene, which may arise from a read error. The V call is TRBV20-1, the J call TRBJ1-2; no definite D call. Germline loops: CDR1 DFQATT, CDR2 SNEGSKA (reference sequence). CDR3 length equals 15 residues. Here the CDR3 reads CSATTISPSNYGHTF. The CDR3 DNA reads TGCAGTGCTACGACAATTAGCCCATCTAACTATGGCCACACCTTC.

This clonotype was picked up many times. This sequence joins TRBV2 and TRBJ2-7; D possibly corresponds to TRBD1 (6 bases). Between the trimmed V and J ends, which lost 4 bases and 2 bases, there was a span of 18 bases. CDR3 length: 16 amino acids. Per germline, CDR1 SNHLY and CDR2 FYNNEI. CDR3 DNA sequence: TGTGCCAGCAGTGTCCTTCGGACACCAGGGGCCTACGAGCAGTACTTC. Amino acid sequence: CASSVLRTPGAYEQYF.

Many counts were recorded for this clonotype. The gene calls are TRBV7-2 and TRBJ2-5; 7 nucleotides line up with TRBD2. Germline lookup yields CDR1 SGHTA and CDR2 FQGNSA. This CDR3 contains 17 residues. J lost 4 bases, V lost 7 bases, and 18 bases had no gene match. The CDR3 region is CASNTSPPPGRGETQYF. The CDR3 bases are TGTGCCAGCAATACTAGCCCCCCCCCAGGGAGGGGAGAGACCCAGTACTTC. The full variable domain, its missing parts supplied by reference TRBV7-2 and TRBJ2-5, is GAGVSQSPSNKVTEKGKDVELRCDPISGHTALYWYRQSLGQGLEFLIYFQGNSAPDKSGLPSDRFSAERTGGSVSTLTIQRTQQEDSAVYLCASNTSPPPGRGETQYFGPGTRLLVL.

The sample holds many counts of this clonotype. This rearrangement joins TRBV20-1 to TRBJ2-4; no clear D gene. The CDR3 totals 14 residues. Between the trimmed V and J ends, which lost 4 bases and 1 base, there was a span of 11 bases. The germline gives CDR1 DFQATT, CDR2 SNEGSKA (reference sequence). The chain's CDR3 is CSAIEVYAKNIQYF. The DNA for the CDR3 is TGCAGTGCTATCGAGGTTTATGCCAAAAACATTCAGTACTTC.

This rearrangement joins TRBV29-1 to TRBJ2-4; weak D call: TRBD2 (5 bases). The CDR3 has 15 residues. Trimming pared 4 bases from V and 3 bases from J, leaving 16 bases between. Looked up from germline, CDR1 is SQVTM and CDR2 is ANQGSEA. In DNA form, the CDR3 reads TGCAGCGTTGGGGAACTAGGGCAGGTCAAAAACATTCAGTACTTC. This encodes CSVGELGQVKNIQYF.

Concerning this clonotype: A much larger clonotype is one base distant, so this may be a read error. In this CDR3 the conserved last residue, phenylalanine or tryptophan, is missing, so a read error is likely. V is TRBV12-3 or TRBV12-4 and J is TRBJ2-3; no reliable D call. The CDR3 totals 15 residues. V was trimmed by 3 bases and J by 4 bases, leaving 14 bases between them. CDR3 nucleotides: TGTGCCAGCAGTTTCGGCAGCGTGAGCGCAGATACGCAGTATTCT. Amino acid sequence: CASSFGSVSADTQYS.

This rearrangement joins TRBV7-9 to TRBJ1-2; D uncertain. The ends were cut back, 4 bases at V and 0 bases at J, with 12 bases in the middle. Germline V lookup: CDR1 SEHNR, CDR2 FQNEAQ (reference sequence). The CDR3 has 15 residues. This CDR3 is CASSSKAGANYGYTF. The CDR3 DNA is TGTGCCAGCAGCTCAAAGGCTGGGGCTAACTATGGCTACACCTTC.

This chain links TRBV6-2 or TRBV6-3 with TRBJ1-4; 9 bases are a match to TRBD1. J gave up 2 bases and V 4 bases, and 14 bases lay outside the gene matches. This CDR3 has 19 amino acids. The V gene's germline CDR1 is MNHEY and CDR2 SVGEGT. The CDR3, as DNA: TGTGCCAGCAGTTCCGGACAGGGGATCAGCTTGTCGACTAATGAAAAACTGTTTTTT. Amino acids: CASSSGQGISLSTNEKLFF.

This clonotype has more than one count but fewer than ten. This chain uses TRBV20-1 with TRBJ2-1; 9 bases fit TRBD2. There are 15 residues in the CDR3. Germline-derived CDR1 and CDR2 are DFQATT and SNEGSKA (reference sequence). V dropped 3 bases and J dropped 5; count of bases not matched to a gene: 8. The CDR3 protein is CSARTAGGLHNEQFF. In nucleotides, the CDR3 is TGCAGTGCTAGGACAGCGGGGGGCCTCCACAATGAGCAGTTCTTC.

The sample holds many counts of this clonotype. The J gene is TRBJ2-7, the V gene TRBV6-5; perhaps TRBD2 as D (5 bases). V dropped 5 bases and J dropped 6 bases, with 17 bases sitting between them. The V gene's germline CDR1 is MNHEY and CDR2 SVGAGI. The CDR3 has 14 residues. The CDR3 sequence is CASSTTPGIGEQYF. CDR3 nucleotides: TGTGCCAGCAGTACCACCCCCGGGATTGGCGAGCAGTACTTC.

The rearrangement uses TRBV9 and TRBJ2-3; no reliable D call. The CDR3 is 14 amino acids. V lost 1 base, J lost 1 base, and 7 bases lay in between. Per the germline V gene, CDR1 is SGDLS and CDR2 is YYNGEE. The CDR3 here is CASSVFEGTDTQYF. CDR3 sequence (DNA): TGTGCCAGCAGCGTATTCGAGGGCACAGATACGCAGTATTTT.

Notes on this clonotype: Given a much more abundant clone one base away, this may be a read error. The chain couples TRBV20-1 to TRBJ2-3; the D gene is possibly TRBD1 (7 bases). V was pared by 3 bases and J by 4 bases, with 17 bases between. The CDR3 consists of 15 residues. Germline loops: CDR1 DFQATT, CDR2 SNEGSKA (reference sequence). In DNA form, the CDR3 reads TGCAGTGCTAGTCCAGGAGGGGGCGAGGCAGATACGCAGTATTTT. Its translation: CSASPGGGEADTQYF.

Notes on this clonotype: The junction does not match germline at one end; this may be a read error. The J gene is TRBJ2-5, the V gene TRBV11-3, with D hard to call. Germline values: CDR1 SGHNT, CDR2 YENEEA. The CDR3 is 12 residues long. In DNA form, the CDR3 reads TGTGCCAGCAGCCGCCGGCAAGAGATCCAGTACTTC. The encoded protein is CASSRRQEIQYF.

CDR3: CATSDSKRGGLDYNEQFF. Here the CDR3 DNA reads TGTGCCACCAGTGATTCCAAGCGGGGGGGGCTTGACTACAATGAGCAGTTCTTC. The chain recombines TRBV24-1 with TRBJ2-1, with 10 bases fitting TRBD2. The CDR3 has 18 residues. The J segment lost 3 bases and the V segment lost 2 bases, leaving 9 bases of the junction unmatched. Germline V gene data show CDR1 as KGHDR and CDR2 as SFDVKD.

This clonotype was seen at least ten times. This CDR3 is CASSTLEIAPQHF. CDR3 coding DNA: TGTGCCAGCAGTACACTGGAGATCGCGCCCCAGCATTTT. V gene TRBV7-2 combines with J gene TRBJ1-5; the D is unclear. This CDR3 is 13 amino acids long. Germline V gene sequence: CDR1 SGHTA, CDR2 FQGNSA. The ends were cut back, 6 bases at V and 9 bases at J, with 15 bases in the middle.

The sample holds a few counts of this clonotype. This sequence joins TRBV19 and TRBJ2-1, with D possibly matching TRBD2 (5 bases). Per the germline V gene, CDR1 is LNHDA and CDR2 is SQIVND (reference sequence). The CDR3 consists of 14 residues. The germline V and J ends were trimmed by 2 bases and 5 bases, with 10 bases remaining between them. CDR3 amino acids: CASSISGRHNEQFF. CDR3 nucleotide sequence: TGTGCCAGTAGTATAAGCGGCAGGCACAATGAGCAGTTCTTC.

This clonotype showed up many times. The V and J genes are TRBV7-2 and TRBJ2-1; 13 bases line up with TRBD2. Germline values: CDR1 SGHTA, CDR2 FQGNSA. The CDR3 is 16 amino acids. Trimming at V came to 1 base and at J to 13 bases, leaving 10 bases not matched to a gene. The CDR3 bases are TGTGCCAGCAGCTTAGTGGGGACTAGCGGGGCGGGTGAACAGTTCTTC. Translating it yields CASSLVGTSGAGEQFF.

Concerning this clonotype itself: One junction end disagrees with the germline gene, perhaps due to a read error. The chain joins TRBV4-3 to TRBJ2-6; TRBD1 might be the D (5 bases). CDR1 is LGHNA and CDR2 is YSLEER in the germline V gene. The CDR3 consists of 18 residues. The CDR3 DNA reads as TGCGCCAGCAGCCAAAGGTCCCCGGCGGCCTCTGGGGCCGACGTCCTGACTTTC. Amino acid sequence: CASSQRSPAASGADVLTF.

The chain is built from TRBV28 and TRBJ1-4, with 7 bases matching TRBD1. V gave up 4 bases and J gave up 6 bases; unmatched junction bases: 2. There are 13 residues in the CDR3. Looked up from germline, CDR1 is MDHEN and CDR2 is SYDVKM. The CDR3 reads CASSSGGDEKLFF. CDR3 bases: TGTGCCAGCAGTTCAGGGGGTGATGAAAAACTGTTTTTT.

The chain recombines TRBV9 with TRBJ2-5; the D is unclear. This CDR3 comprises 15 residues. CDR1 SGDLS and CDR2 YYNGEE come from the germline V gene. Trimming shortened V by 4 bases and J by 0 bases, and 13 bases separated the two germline ends. CDR3 bases: TGTGCCAGCAGCTTGGGCGCGTTCAACCAAGAGACCCAGTACTTC. Translated: CASSLGAFNQETQYF.

This clonotype was seen a few times. The chain couples TRBV20-1 to TRBJ2-7; D call uncertain. The V end was cut by 5 bases, the J end by 7 bases, with 18 bases between. Germline CDR1 DFQATT, CDR2 SNEGSKA (reference sequence). The CDR3 loop spans 13 amino acids. The CDR3 nucleotides are TGCAGTGCTGGGAAGATCCCCTACAATGAGCAGTACTTC. Its translation is CSAGKIPYNEQYF.

The rearrangement links TRBV18 to TRBJ1-2; D is ambiguous. The CDR3 length is 16 residues. The germline CDR1 and CDR2 sequences are KGHSH and LQKENI. V lost 4 bases and J 4 bases, leaving 19 bases between the germline ends. CDR3 protein: CASSLKGGRLSYGYTF. The DNA for the CDR3 is TGTGCCAGCTCACTAAAAGGCGGGAGGCTCAGCTATGGCTACACCTTC.

This clonotype was detected only a few times. The chain recombines TRBV11-2 with TRBJ2-5, with a weak D call TRBD2 (6 bases). V was shortened by 0 bases and J by 11 bases, with 19 bases between the two germline ends. Germline V lookup: CDR1 SGHAT, CDR2 FQNNGV. The CDR3 is made up of 15 amino acids. The CDR3 region is CASSLERLAIDEQYF. CDR3 DNA sequence: TGTGCCAGCAGCTTAGAACGGCTAGCGATTGATGAGCAGTACTTC.

In this sample, this clonotype turned up many times. The chain employs TRBV7-2 and TRBJ2-6, with 9 positions matching TRBD2. The J segment lost 0 bases and the V segment lost 7 bases, leaving 10 bases of the junction unmatched. The CDR3 has 18 residues. Germline V lookup: CDR1 SGHTA, CDR2 FQGNSA. CDR3 DNA: TGTGCCAGCACCCCACAAGCGGGGGGTCTCTCTGGGGCCAACGTCCTGACTTTC. Translating it yields CASTPQAGGLSGANVLTF.